This is a list of T cell receptor beta chains from one sample in a study of T cell changes during pregnancy in multiple sclerosis. Some clones are missing from TCRdb's copy, which holds only in-frame ones; the method was immunoSEQ multiplex PCR. The sample holds under 130,000 clones, almost 95% seen once. Sequences were derived from peripheral blood, sampled after pregnancy. Source of these receptors: a female donor with multiple sclerosis, enrolled in a pregnancy study. Each CDR3 is given with its conserved first and last residue. Fields, in order: D gene, V gene, J gene, clone size, CDR3 DNA, CDR3 protein. D genes are given only for firm matches. The size field is filled for only some rows; it gives once, few, many or a size class.

D gene: .
V gene: TRBV14
J gene: TRBJ2-3
clone size: once
CDR3 DNA: TGTGCCAGCAGCCAGGGAGTAGCCTTAAGAACAGATACGCAGTATTTT
CDR3 protein: CASSQGVALRTDTQYF

D gene: .
V gene: TRBV27
J gene: TRBJ1-2
clone size: few
CDR3 DNA: TGTGCCAGCAGTTTCAGGGGTCTTTATGGCTACACCTTC
CDR3 protein: CASSFRGLYGYTF

D gene: TRBD1
V gene: TRBV28
J gene: TRBJ2-1
clone size: .
CDR3 DNA: TGTGCCAGCAGTTTTCGGGACAGGGAGGATGAGCAGTTCTTC
CDR3 protein: CASSFRDREDEQFF

D gene: TRBD2
V gene: TRBV7-3
J gene: TRBJ2-2
clone size: .
CDR3 DNA: TGTGCCAGCAGCTTAACGGGTCTAGCGGGGGCCGGAAACACCGGGGAGCTGTTTTTT
CDR3 protein: CASSLTGLAGAGNTGELFF

D gene: .
V gene: TRBV19
J gene: TRBJ2-2
clone size: .
CDR3 DNA: TGTGCCAGTACCGGAACAGGGTACACCGGGGAGCTGTTTTTT
CDR3 protein: CASTGTGYTGELFF

D gene: .
V gene: TRBV5-4
J gene: TRBJ1-1
clone size: .
CDR3 DNA: TGTGCCAGCAGCCTAGGGTGGGGGGGGACTGACACTGAAGCTTTCTTT
CDR3 protein: CASSLGWGGTDTEAFF

D gene: TRBD1
V gene: TRBV11-2
J gene: TRBJ2-7
clone size: .
CDR3 DNA: TGTGCCAGCAGGCCGTTACGGGACAGCCGCCAACTGTCTTCCTACGAGCAGTACTTC
CDR3 protein: CASRPLRDSRQLSSYEQYF

D gene: TRBD2
V gene: TRBV7-2
J gene: TRBJ2-1
clone size: .
CDR3 DNA: TGTGCCAGCAGCCTTCGGGGTCGGACTAGCGGGACTACTGAGCAGTTCTTC
CDR3 protein: CASSLRGRTSGTTEQFF

D gene: TRBD1
V gene: TRBV29-1
J gene: TRBJ2-7
clone size: .
CDR3 DNA: TGCAGCGTCCAATCCGGACAGGGAAGCGAGCAGTACTTC
CDR3 protein: CSVQSGQGSEQYF

D gene: .
V gene: TRBV7-9
J gene: TRBJ1-2
clone size: few
CDR3 DNA: TGTGCCAGCAGCTTGACCAACAGGGTTGGCTACACCTTC
CDR3 protein: CASSLTNRVGYTF

D gene: .
V gene: TRBV2
J gene: TRBJ2-2
clone size: .
CDR3 DNA: TGTGCCAGCAGTGTTACAGCCAACACCGGGGAGCTGTTTTTT
CDR3 protein: CASSVTANTGELFF

D gene: TRBD2
V gene: TRBV6-1
J gene: TRBJ2-5
clone size: .
CDR3 DNA: TGTGCCAGCGGGACTAGCGGGAGGGAAGAGACCCAGTACTTC
CDR3 protein: CASGTSGREETQYF

D gene: TRBD1
V gene: TRBV9
J gene: TRBJ2-3
clone size: .
CDR3 DNA: TGTGCCAGCAGCGACAGGGGATCTAGCACAGATACGCAGTATTTT
CDR3 protein: CASSDRGSSTDTQYF

D gene: TRBD2
V gene: TRBV6-5
J gene: TRBJ2-5
clone size: .
CDR3 DNA: TGTGCCAGCAGTGAACGGACTAGGAAAGAGACCCAGTACTTC
CDR3 protein: CASSERTRKETQYF

D gene: TRBD1
V gene: TRBV29-1
J gene: TRBJ2-1
clone size: once
CDR3 DNA: TGCAGCGTTGAGTTCGGGACAGTCTACAATGAGCAGTTCTTC
CDR3 protein: CSVEFGTVYNEQFF

D gene: .
V gene: TRBV18
J gene: TRBJ1-1
clone size: .
CDR3 DNA: TGTGCCAGCTCACGTCGGGGATTGAACACTGAAGCTTTCTTT
CDR3 protein: CASSRRGLNTEAFF

D gene: .
V gene: TRBV27
J gene: TRBJ2-1
clone size: .
CDR3 DNA: TGTGCCAGCAGTTTATTGGGGGGTAATGAGCAGTTCTTC
CDR3 protein: CASSLLGGNEQFF

D gene: .
V gene: TRBV29-1
J gene: TRBJ2-7
clone size: once
CDR3 DNA: TGCAGCGTTGATTCCGGACACACCTACGAGCAGTACTTC
CDR3 protein: CSVDSGHTYEQYF

D gene: TRBD1
V gene: TRBV5-6
J gene: TRBJ1-3
clone size: .
CDR3 DNA: TGTGCCAGCAGCTCGACAGGGATTGGAAACACCATATATTTT
CDR3 protein: CASSSTGIGNTIYF

D gene: TRBD1
V gene: TRBV6-6
J gene: TRBJ1-6
clone size: .
CDR3 DNA: TGTGCCAGCAGTCTGGACAGGGTTTATTCACCCCTCCACTTT
CDR3 protein: CASSLDRVYSPLHF

D gene: TRBD1
V gene: TRBV19
J gene: TRBJ1-6
clone size: .
CDR3 DNA: TGTGCCAGCCGGGACAGGGGGGTTTGGGATTCACCCCTCCACTTT
CDR3 protein: CASRDRGVWDSPLHF

D gene: TRBD2
V gene: TRBV7-3
J gene: TRBJ2-3
clone size: .
CDR3 DNA: TGTGCCAGCAGCCCTTTAGCGGGAGGGGCAGATACGCAGTATTTT
CDR3 protein: CASSPLAGGADTQYF

D gene: .
V gene: TRBV19
J gene: TRBJ1-5
clone size: .
CDR3 DNA: TGTGCCAGGGGCCCTTCCCAGCATTTT
CDR3 protein: CARGPSQHF

D gene: .
V gene: TRBV7-2
J gene: TRBJ1-2
clone size: .
CDR3 DNA: TGTGCCAGCAGCTTGTACAGCCTTAACTATGGCTACACCTTC
CDR3 protein: CASSLYSLNYGYTF

D gene: TRBD2
V gene: TRBV10-3
J gene: TRBJ2-7
clone size: .
CDR3 DNA: TGTGCCATCAGCACGGGACTAGCGGGAGGGCCGCGCCGGGAATACGAGCAGTACTTC
CDR3 protein: CAISTGLAGGPRREYEQYF

D gene: .
V gene: TRBV30
J gene: TRBJ2-1
clone size: .
CDR3 DNA: TGTGCCTGGAACCCCTCCAGGGTCTGGGACAATGAGCAGTTCTTC
CDR3 protein: CAWNPSRVWDNEQFF

D gene: TRBD1
V gene: TRBV19
J gene: TRBJ1-5
clone size: .
CDR3 DNA: TGTGCCAGTAGTGGACAGGGAAGACAGCCCCAGCATTTT
CDR3 protein: CASSGQGRQPQHF

D gene: .
V gene: TRBV19
J gene: TRBJ1-4
clone size: .
CDR3 DNA: TGTGCCAGTAGGGGGATGAAGCGGCCTAATGAAAAACTGTTTTTT
CDR3 protein: CASRGMKRPNEKLFF

D gene: .
V gene: TRBV6-5
J gene: TRBJ2-7
clone size: .
CDR3 DNA: TGTGCCAGCAGTTACTCCAGAAAGGGGTACGAGCAGTACTTC
CDR3 protein: CASSYSRKGYEQYF

D gene: TRBD1
V gene: TRBV19
J gene: TRBJ1-4
clone size: .
CDR3 DNA: TGTGCCAGTAGTACACAGGGGGCAACTAATGAAAAACTGTTTTTT
CDR3 protein: CASSTQGATNEKLFF

D gene: TRBD1
V gene: TRBV4-2
J gene: TRBJ1-1
clone size: .
CDR3 DNA: TGTGCCAGCAGCCAAGCCCGGACAGGGGGTGACAACACTGAAGCTTTCTTT
CDR3 protein: CASSQARTGGDNTEAFF

D gene: .
V gene: TRBV12-5
J gene: TRBJ1-2
clone size: .
CDR3 DNA: TGTGCTAGTGGTTTGGTACTTGACAGACTTTATGGCTACACCTTC
CDR3 protein: CASGLVLDRLYGYTF

D gene: TRBD2
V gene: TRBV18
J gene: TRBJ2-1
clone size: .
CDR3 DNA: TGTGCCAGCCCCACCGGGGAGCGGGGCCCCTACAATGAGCAGTTCTTC
CDR3 protein: CASPTGERGPYNEQFF

D gene: .
V gene: TRBV4-1
J gene: TRBJ1-4
clone size: .
CDR3 DNA: TGCGCCAGCACCGGACAGCCAAATGAAAAACTGTTTTTT
CDR3 protein: CASTGQPNEKLFF

D gene: .
V gene: TRBV7-3
J gene: TRBJ2-1
clone size: .
CDR3 DNA: TGTGCCAGCAGCTCCAATTTCGGGGTTTTAAATGAGCAGTTCTTC
CDR3 protein: CASSSNFGVLNEQFF

D gene: .
V gene: TRBV7-3
J gene: TRBJ2-3
clone size: .
CDR3 DNA: TGTGCCAGCAGCTTAGGGCAGGGTACGCAGTATTTT
CDR3 protein: CASSLGQGTQYF

D gene: TRBD2
V gene: TRBV4-2
J gene: TRBJ2-5
clone size: .
CDR3 DNA: TGTGCCAGCAGCCAGCGGGGGGACCAAGAGACCCAGTACTTC
CDR3 protein: CASSQRGDQETQYF

D gene: .
V gene: TRBV27
J gene: TRBJ2-3
clone size: .
CDR3 DNA: TGTGCCAGCAGTCCGGATTACTCACTAGCCCTCCCACGACTTACGCAGTATTTT
CDR3 protein: CASSPDYSLALPRLTQYF

D gene: .
V gene: TRBV7-6
J gene: TRBJ2-5
clone size: once
CDR3 DNA: TGTGCCAGCAGCTTAGGAGAGTACCAAGAGACCCAGTACTTC
CDR3 protein: CASSLGEYQETQYF

D gene: TRBD1
V gene: TRBV6-1
J gene: TRBJ1-2
clone size: .
CDR3 DNA: TGTGCCAGCAGTGAAGGACAGGGATTCGCTAACTATGGCTACACCTTC
CDR3 protein: CASSEGQGFANYGYTF

D gene: .
V gene: TRBV28
J gene: TRBJ2-7
clone size: .
CDR3 DNA: TGTGCCAGCAGTTTTACCCCAATAGCCTTACCCCTAGTCTACGAGCAGTACTTC
CDR3 protein: CASSFTPIALPLVYEQYF

D gene: TRBD2
V gene: TRBV5-6
J gene: TRBJ2-1
clone size: .
CDR3 DNA: TGTGCCAGCAGCCTGGGACTAGCTCGCTCCTACAATGAGCAGTTCTTC
CDR3 protein: CASSLGLARSYNEQFF

D gene: .
V gene: TRBV4-1
J gene: TRBJ1-2
clone size: .
CDR3 DNA: TGCGCCAGCAGCCAAGACTCGTGGAAGGGGGACTATGGCTACACCTTC
CDR3 protein: CASSQDSWKGDYGYTF

D gene: TRBD2
V gene: TRBV5-5
J gene: TRBJ2-7
clone size: .
CDR3 DNA: TGTGCCAGCAGCTTGACAGCGGGGTCCTACGAGCAGTACTTC
CDR3 protein: CASSLTAGSYEQYF

D gene: .
V gene: TRBV30
J gene: TRBJ1-2
clone size: .
CDR3 DNA: TGTGCCTGGAGTGTAATGCAGAATGGCTACACCTTC
CDR3 protein: CAWSVMQNGYTF

D gene: TRBD1
V gene: TRBV18
J gene: TRBJ1-1
clone size: .
CDR3 DNA: TGTGCCAGCTCACCACGGACAGGGGACCCTGAAGCTTTCTTT
CDR3 protein: CASSPRTGDPEAFF

D gene: .
V gene: TRBV11-3
J gene: TRBJ2-1
clone size: once
CDR3 DNA: TGTGCCAGCAGCTTGTCAGGCGTTTACAATGAGCAGTTCTTC
CDR3 protein: CASSLSGVYNEQFF

D gene: .
V gene: TRBV7-3
J gene: TRBJ2-3
clone size: .
CDR3 DNA: TGTGCCAGCAGCTCTCAGGGAAGCGCAGATACGCAGTATTTT
CDR3 protein: CASSSQGSADTQYF

D gene: .
V gene: TRBV11-3
J gene: TRBJ2-7
clone size: .
CDR3 DNA: TGTGCCAGCAGCTTAGATCCCCGTTACGAGCAGTACTTC
CDR3 protein: CASSLDPRYEQYF

D gene: .
V gene: TRBV4-3
J gene: TRBJ2-3
clone size: .
CDR3 DNA: TGCGCCAGCAGCCAAGATCCTAGTACAGATACGCAGTATTTT
CDR3 protein: CASSQDPSTDTQYF

D gene: TRBD1
V gene: TRBV27
J gene: TRBJ1-1
clone size: .
CDR3 DNA: TGTGCCAGCAGTTATACAGGGGGTTACACTGAAGCTTTCTTT
CDR3 protein: CASSYTGGYTEAFF

D gene: .
V gene: TRBV6-5
J gene: TRBJ2-7
clone size: .
CDR3 DNA: TGTGCCAGCAGTCCCCGATCCCCTCCCTACGAGCAGTACTTC
CDR3 protein: CASSPRSPPYEQYF

D gene: .
V gene: TRBV4-2
J gene: TRBJ2-5
clone size: .
CDR3 DNA: TGTGCCAGCAGCCAAGTTTTGGAGGAGCAAGAGACCCAGTACTTC
CDR3 protein: CASSQVLEEQETQYF

D gene: TRBD1
V gene: TRBV23-1
J gene: TRBJ2-7
clone size: .
CDR3 DNA: TGCGCCAGCAGTCATTCCGGGACAGGGACTACATCCTACGAGCAGTACTTC
CDR3 protein: CASSHSGTGTTSYEQYF

D gene: .
V gene: TRBV11-2
J gene: TRBJ2-1
clone size: .
CDR3 DNA: TGTGCCAGCAGGGCGCGGAATGAGCAGTTCTTC
CDR3 protein: CASRARNEQFF

D gene: .
V gene: TRBV11-3
J gene: TRBJ2-2
clone size: .
CDR3 DNA: TGTGCCAGCAGCAACCGACAGGCTCTCACCGGGGAGCTGTTTTTT
CDR3 protein: CASSNRQALTGELFF

D gene: TRBD1
V gene: TRBV2
J gene: TRBJ2-6
clone size: .
CDR3 DNA: TGTGCCAGCAGGTTCGCGACAGGGAACTCTGGGGCCAACGTCCTGACTTTC
CDR3 protein: CASRFATGNSGANVLTF